These 32 T cell receptor beta chains came from one sample sequenced in a study of T cell responses to AZD1222 COVID-19 vaccine. Profiling relied on immunoSEQ multiplex PCR, and the TCRdb table lists in-frame clones only, not all of them. There are over 95,000 clones in the sample; about 87% occur only once, and approximately 12% lies in the top ten. The sequenced sample was peripheral blood, obtained on day 0 of AZD1222 vaccination. These receptors were taken from an adult in good health.

This chain connects TRBV7-8 to TRBJ1-1, with 10 nucleotides matching TRBD1. The CDR3 consists of 15 residues. Trimming cost V 5 bases and J 2 bases; bases outside gene matches: 5. From germline, CDR1 is SGHVS and CDR2 FQNEAQ. The CDR3 bases are TGTGCCAGCAGCGGCGGGACAGGGGTAAACACTGAAGCTTTCTTT. It specifies CASSGGTGVNTEAFF.

The CDR3 nucleotides are TGTGCCACCAGTGGGGCGGGGTTCGACAATGAGCAGTTCTTC. Amino acid sequence: CATSGAGFDNEQFF. This chain uses TRBV24-1 with TRBJ2-1, with D perhaps matching TRBD2 (6 bases). CDR1 KGHDR and CDR2 SFDVKD come from the germline V gene. With 5 bases removed from V and 5 bases from J, the gap between germline ends came to 12 bases. CDR3 size: 14 residues.

This clone has a handful of counts. The chain employs TRBV7-2 and TRBJ2-7; D is undetermined. Trimming stripped 5 bases from V and 6 bases from J, with 8 bases between. The germline CDR1 and CDR2 sequences are SGHTA and FQGNSA. The CDR3 spans 11 residues. In DNA form, the CDR3 reads TGTGCCAGCAGCCCCTCTCCCGAGCAGTACTTC. Its protein product is CASSPSPEQYF.

This clone has just a few counts. The rearrangement joins TRBV7-3 to TRBJ2-1; D is perhaps TRBD2 (5 bases). The germline V gene has CDR1 SGHTA and CDR2 FQGTGA. There are 12 residues in the CDR3. V was clipped by 5 bases and J by 7 bases, with 9 bases between them. This chain's CDR3 is CASSKLANEQFF. Written as DNA, the CDR3 is TGTGCCAGCAGCAAGCTAGCTAATGAGCAGTTCTTC.

This clone came up a few times. The J gene is TRBJ2-1, the V gene TRBV5-4, with 7 bases fitting TRBD2. CDR3 length: 12 residues. The V gene's germline CDR1 is SGHNT and CDR2 YYREEE (reference sequence). Trimming removed 1 base from V and 10 bases from J; junction bases left unmatched: 2. The CDR3 DNA sequence: TGTGCCAGCAGCTTGAGCGGGACCGAGCAGTTCTTC. This codes for CASSLSGTEQFF.

J is TRBJ2-7 and V is TRBV10-3; 11 positions agree with TRBD2. The trim removed 8 bases at V and 5 bases at J, leaving 8 bases unmatched. The germline gives CDR1 ENHRY, CDR2 SYGVKD. The CDR3 extends over 14 amino acids. The CDR3 region is CAIGQLAGVNEQYF. The CDR3 coding sequence is TGTGCCATCGGTCAACTAGCGGGAGTGAACGAGCAGTACTTC.

This clone was seen only a few times. The V and J genes are TRBV7-9 and TRBJ2-3; D is uncertain. Between the trimmed V and J ends, which lost 1 base and 1 base, there was a span of 6 bases. Germline V gene data show CDR1 as SEHNR and CDR2 as FQNEAQ (reference sequence). There are 14 residues in the CDR3. The CDR3 DNA reads TGTGCCAGCAGCTTAGAATCCCGCACAGATACGCAGTATTTT. Its protein product is CASSLESRTDTQYF.

The chain links TRBV7-9 to TRBJ1-2, with 10 bases lining up with TRBD1. Trimming took 1 base from V and 7 from J; bases not matched to a gene: 3. Germline V lookup: CDR1 SEHNR, CDR2 FQNEAQ (reference sequence). CDR3 length: 14 residues. The CDR3 spells CASSLGQGAVGYTF. In DNA form, the CDR3 reads TGTGCCAGCAGCTTAGGACAGGGGGCGGTTGGCTACACCTTC.

CDR3 coding DNA: TGCAGTGCTAGGGGGGGCTATGGCTACACCTTC. Translation gives CSARGGYGYTF. The V call is TRBV20-1, the J call TRBJ1-2; TRBD1 might be the D (5 bases). Germline CDR1 DFQATT, CDR2 SNEGSKA (reference sequence). This CDR3 is built from 11 residues. V lost 3 bases and J lost 4, with 6 bases in between.

V gene TRBV4-1 combines with J gene TRBJ1-1; D is unresolved. V lost 0 bases to trimming and J lost 1 base, with 12 bases between them. The CDR3 extends over 16 amino acids. Germline CDR1 is MGHRA and CDR2 is YSYEKL. This CDR3 reads CASSQDSWQQNTEAFF. The CDR3 coding sequence is TGCGCCAGCAGCCAAGATTCCTGGCAGCAGAACACTGAAGCTTTCTTT.

J is TRBJ2-2 and V is TRBV11-2; weak D call: TRBD2 (6 bases). The CDR3 contains 14 residues. Trimming took off 4 bases at V and 4 bases at J, with 10 bases between the two ends. Germline CDR1 and CDR2: SGHAT and FQNNGV. Here the CDR3 reads CASSSRDFTGELFF. The CDR3 coding sequence is TGTGCCAGCAGCTCCCGGGACTTCACCGGGGAGCTGTTTTTT.

The chain recombines TRBV19 with TRBJ1-5; possibly TRBD1 for D (6 bases). CDR1 and CDR2 from the germline V gene are LNHDA and SQIVND (reference sequence). V lost 9 bases, J lost 4 bases, and 13 bases lay in between. This CDR3 has 13 residues. CDR3 amino acids: CASSLDSNQPQHF. CDR3 DNA: TGTGCCAGCTCGTTGGACAGTAATCAGCCCCAGCATTTT.

The chain employs TRBV24-1 and TRBJ2-3, with no clear D. Germline V lookup: CDR1 KGHDR, CDR2 SFDVKD. The CDR3 is 16 amino acids. V was pared by 5 bases and J by 3 bases, with 17 bases between. The CDR3 bases are TGTGCCACCAGTGCTGTCCTAGGTTTCGGAACAGATACGCAGTATTTT. The encoded protein is CATSAVLGFGTDTQYF.

This clone was observed a handful of times. The rearrangement links TRBV18 to TRBJ2-1; 13 nucleotides line up with TRBD2. Trimming at V came to 2 bases and at J to 5 bases, leaving 0 bases not matched to a gene. Germline lookup yields CDR1 KGHSH and CDR2 LQKENI. The CDR3 totals 15 residues. Here the CDR3 reads CASSPGTSGDNEQFF. In nucleotides, the CDR3 is TGTGCCAGCTCACCAGGGACTAGCGGGGACAATGAGCAGTTCTTC.

The CDR3 spells CASSLGTGSTSDTQYF. The CDR3 nucleotides read TGTGCCAGCAGCTTAGGGACAGGGAGCACATCAGATACGCAGTATTTT. The chain recombines TRBV11-2 with TRBJ2-3; 8 bases are shared with TRBD1. Germline CDR1 reads SGHAT; CDR2 reads FQNNGV. The junction had 7 bases not matched to a gene; V was cut back by 1 base and J by 4 bases. This CDR3 spans 16 amino acids.

CDR3 coding DNA: TGTGCCTGGAGTTTGGGGGGCAAGATCGGGGAGCTGTTTTTT. This gives the protein CAWSLGGKIGELFF. The rearrangement joins TRBV30 to TRBJ2-2; D may be TRBD1 or TRBD2 (6 bases each). The CDR3 loop spans 14 amino acids. Between the trimmed V and J ends, which lost 2 bases and 7 bases, there was a span of 14 bases. Germline loops: CDR1 GTSNPN, CDR2 SVGIG (reference sequence).

This clone showed up just a few times. This chain links TRBV19 with TRBJ2-7, with TRBD1 matching 9 bases. V gave up 4 bases and J gave up 0 bases; unmatched junction bases: 4. This CDR3 is built from 15 residues. Germline V CDR1 and CDR2: LNHDA, SQIVND (reference sequence). The CDR3 DNA reads as TGTGCCAGTAGTAACCAGGACAGGGGCTCCTACGAGCAGTACTTC. It translates to CASSNQDRGSYEQYF.

V is TRBV7-8 and J is TRBJ1-2; 7 bases match TRBD1. The CDR3 is made up of 13 amino acids. Germline CDR1 SGHVS, CDR2 FQNEAQ. Trimming took 5 bases from V and 5 from J; bases not matched to a gene: 5. CDR3 residues: CASSQAGGYGYTF. As DNA, the CDR3 is TGTGCCAGCAGCCAGGCAGGGGGTTATGGCTACACCTTC.

The V call is TRBV7-2, the J call TRBJ1-3; D gene uncertain. Looked up from germline, CDR1 is SGHTA and CDR2 is FQGNSA. Trimming pared 4 bases from V and 0 bases from J, leaving 13 bases between. CDR3 length: 16 residues. CDR3 sequence (DNA): TGTGCCAGCAGCTCGCAACGGGGAAACTCTGGAAACACCATATATTTT. Amino acid sequence: CASSSQRGNSGNTIYF.

The chain is built from TRBV7-8 and TRBJ2-7; 8 bases fit TRBD2. J gave up 4 bases and V 2 bases, and 7 bases lay outside the gene matches. Germline-derived CDR1 and CDR2 are SGHVS and FQNEAQ. The CDR3 contains 15 residues. The CDR3 region has the DNA TGTGCCAGCAGCTTACTCGGGAGGGGTTCGTACGAGCAGTACTTC. Amino acids: CASSLLGRGSYEQYF. The variable domain in full, completed from reference TRBV7-8 and TRBJ2-7, reads GAGVSQSPRYKVAKRGQDVALRCDPISGHVSLFWYQQALGQGPEFLTYFQNEAQLDKSGLPSDRFFAERPEGSVSTLKIQRTQQEDSAVYLCASSLLGRGSYEQYFGPGTRLTVT.

This clone was recorded only once. This chain links TRBV7-2 with TRBJ1-4; D is unclear. Germline V lookup: CDR1 SGHTA, CDR2 FQGNSA. This CDR3 contains 17 residues. Trimming removed 2 bases at V and 6 bases at J, with 19 bases between. This CDR3 is CASSLWWTSLSYEKLFF. DNA for the CDR3: TGTGCCAGCAGCTTATGGTGGACTTCTTTGTCTTATGAAAAACTGTTTTTT.

This clone was detected only once. The chain links TRBV19 to TRBJ2-3; tentative D call: TRBD2 (6 bases). The V and J ends lost 9 bases and 3 bases respectively, with 13 bases between them. CDR1 is LNHDA and CDR2 is SQIVND in the germline V gene (reference sequence). The CDR3 totals 13 residues. CDR3 DNA: TGTGCCAGGTGGGGGGAGCCAACAGATACGCAGTATTTT. It translates to CARWGEPTDTQYF.

This rearrangement joins TRBV2 to TRBJ2-6, with 12 nucleotides matching TRBD2. Germline V gene sequence: CDR1 SNHLY, CDR2 FYNNEI. CDR3 length: 18 residues. With 3 bases clipped from V and 2 bases from J, the junction kept 5 bases outside the gene matches. DNA for the CDR3: TGTGCCAGCAGTGAGCTAGCGGGAGGGTATACTGGGGCCAACGTCCTGACTTTC. Translating gives CASSELAGGYTGANVLTF.

This clone turned up a few times. V is TRBV20-1 and J is TRBJ1-3; D remains unclear. The CDR3 is 10 residues long. The germline V gene has CDR1 DFQATT and CDR2 SNEGSKA (reference sequence). V was cut by 3 bases and J by 8 bases, with 5 bases left in between. CDR3 protein: CSASRDTIYF. The CDR3, as DNA: TGCAGTGCTAGTCGAGACACCATATATTTT.

The genes are TRBV4-1 and TRBJ2-7; a weak D match, TRBD1 (6 bases). The CDR3 totals 15 residues. Deletions cut 1 base from V and 4 bases from J, with 14 bases between. CDR1 and CDR2 from the germline V gene are MGHRA and YSYEKL. In nucleotides, the CDR3 is TGCGCCAGCAGCCAAGCCGACAGGACACCTTACGAGCAGTACTTC. The encoded protein is CASSQADRTPYEQYF.

The chain employs TRBV6-5 and TRBJ2-1; D is possibly TRBD1 (6 bases). CDR1 is MNHEY and CDR2 is SVGAGI in the germline V gene. The V end lost 4 bases, the J end lost 6 bases, and 13 bases lay between the germline ends. The CDR3 length is 14 residues. CDR3 nucleotide sequence: TGTGCCAGCAGTTCGTACAGGGACGCCAATGAGCAGTTCTTC. It translates to CASSSYRDANEQFF.

The table lists this clone with a count of one. V is TRBV27 and J is TRBJ1-6; D not certain. The CDR3 has 14 amino acids. The V end lost 2 bases, the J end lost 9 bases, and 11 bases lay between the germline ends. Per the germline V gene, CDR1 is MNHEY and CDR2 is SMNVEV (reference sequence). This CDR3 is CASSLQVGASPLHF. DNA for the CDR3: TGTGCCAGCAGTTTACAAGTAGGCGCTTCACCCCTCCACTTT.

This chain joins TRBV30 and TRBJ2-6; TRBD2 aligns across 8 bases. V shed 0 bases and J 3 bases; nucleotides not matched to a gene: 4. CDR3 size: 16 residues. CDR1 is GTSNPN, CDR2 SVGIG, per germline (reference sequence). This CDR3 is CAWSVLREVGANVLTF. DNA for the CDR3: TGTGCCTGGAGTGTACTGCGGGAGGTTGGGGCCAACGTCCTGACTTTC.

The rearrangement uses TRBV6-5 and TRBJ2-1; D unclear. The CDR3 extends over 13 amino acids. V lost 4 bases and J lost 1, with 5 bases in between. Germline V CDR1 and CDR2: MNHEY, SVGAGI. In DNA, the CDR3 is TGTGCCAGCAGTTCAACATCCTACAATGAGCAGTTCTTC. Encoded protein: CASSSTSYNEQFF.

The rearrangement links TRBV7-2 to TRBJ2-5; 12 bases are shared with TRBD2. The CDR3 length is 16 residues. Trimming at V came to 2 bases and at J to 2 bases, leaving 3 bases not matched to a gene. Germline CDR1 is SGHTA and CDR2 is FQGNSA. The CDR3 sequence is CASSLRTSGKQETQYF. CDR3 in DNA: TGTGCCAGCAGCTTAAGGACTAGCGGGAAGCAAGAGACCCAGTACTTC.

This chain connects TRBV5-1 to TRBJ2-1; the D gene is possibly TRBD2 (6 bases). CDR1 SGHRS and CDR2 YFSETQ come from the germline V gene. There are 13 residues in the CDR3. Trimming took 4 bases from V and 6 from J, leaving 11 bases between them. The CDR3 DNA is TGCGCCAGCAGCGTGGGACTCCTCAATGAGCAGTTCTTC. This translates into CASSVGLLNEQFF.

Notes on this clone: Other DNA variants within this sample encode the same CDR3. The V gene is TRBV19, the J gene TRBJ2-1; D may be TRBD1 (6 bases). V dropped 5 bases and J dropped 0 bases, with 11 bases sitting between them. The CDR3 length is 15 residues. Germline values: CDR1 LNHDA, CDR2 SQIVND (reference sequence). The CDR3 bases are TGTGCCAGTAGTCCGGACAGAAGCTCCTACAATGAGCAGTTCTTC. It codes for CASSPDRSSYNEQFF.